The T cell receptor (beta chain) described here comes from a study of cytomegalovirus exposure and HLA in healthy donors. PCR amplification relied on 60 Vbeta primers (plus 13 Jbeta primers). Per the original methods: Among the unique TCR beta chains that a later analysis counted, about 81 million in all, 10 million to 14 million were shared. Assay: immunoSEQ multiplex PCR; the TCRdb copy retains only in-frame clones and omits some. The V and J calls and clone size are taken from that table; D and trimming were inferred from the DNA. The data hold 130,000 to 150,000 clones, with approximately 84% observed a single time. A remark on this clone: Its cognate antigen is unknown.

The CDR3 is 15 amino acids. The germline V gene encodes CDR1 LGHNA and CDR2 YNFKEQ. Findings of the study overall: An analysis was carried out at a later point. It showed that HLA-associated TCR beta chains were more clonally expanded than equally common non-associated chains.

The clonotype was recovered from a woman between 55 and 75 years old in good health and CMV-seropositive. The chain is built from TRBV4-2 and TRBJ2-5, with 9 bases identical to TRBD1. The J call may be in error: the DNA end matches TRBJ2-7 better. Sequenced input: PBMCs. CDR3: CASSQGQGVAYEQYF. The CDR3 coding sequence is TGTGCCAGCAGCCAAGGACAGGGGGTCGCCTACGAGCAGTACTTC.